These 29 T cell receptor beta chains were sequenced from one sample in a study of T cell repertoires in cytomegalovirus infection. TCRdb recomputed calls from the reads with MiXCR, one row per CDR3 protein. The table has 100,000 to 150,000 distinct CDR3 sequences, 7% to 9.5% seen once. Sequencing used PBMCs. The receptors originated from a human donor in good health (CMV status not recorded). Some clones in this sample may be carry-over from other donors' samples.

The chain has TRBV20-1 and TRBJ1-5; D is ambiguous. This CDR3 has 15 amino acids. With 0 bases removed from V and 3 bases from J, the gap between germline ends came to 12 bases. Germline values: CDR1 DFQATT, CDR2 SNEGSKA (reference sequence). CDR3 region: CSARDSAGSNQPQHF. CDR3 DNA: TGCAGTGCTAGAGATAGCGCAGGCTCCAATCAGCCCCAGCATTTT.

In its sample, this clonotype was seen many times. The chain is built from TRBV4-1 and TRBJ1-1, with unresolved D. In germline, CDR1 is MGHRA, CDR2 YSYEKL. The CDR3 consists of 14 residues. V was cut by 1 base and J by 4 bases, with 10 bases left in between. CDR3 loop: CASSQVERSTEAFF. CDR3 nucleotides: TGCGCCAGCAGCCAAGTAGAGCGTAGCACTGAAGCTTTCTTT.

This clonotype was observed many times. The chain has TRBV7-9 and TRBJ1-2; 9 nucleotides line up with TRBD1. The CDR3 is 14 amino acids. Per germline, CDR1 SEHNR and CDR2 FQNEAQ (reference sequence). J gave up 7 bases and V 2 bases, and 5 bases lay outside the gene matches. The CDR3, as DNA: TGTGCCAGCAGCTTAATCCGGGACAGGGCTGGCTACACCTTC. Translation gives CASSLIRDRAGYTF.

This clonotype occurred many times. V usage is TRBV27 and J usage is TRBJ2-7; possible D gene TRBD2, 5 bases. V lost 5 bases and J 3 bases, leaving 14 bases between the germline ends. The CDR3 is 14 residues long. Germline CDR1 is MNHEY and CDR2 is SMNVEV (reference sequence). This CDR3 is CASSHSAENYEQYF. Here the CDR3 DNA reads TGTGCCAGCAGTCATAGCGCAGAAAACTACGAGCAGTACTTC.

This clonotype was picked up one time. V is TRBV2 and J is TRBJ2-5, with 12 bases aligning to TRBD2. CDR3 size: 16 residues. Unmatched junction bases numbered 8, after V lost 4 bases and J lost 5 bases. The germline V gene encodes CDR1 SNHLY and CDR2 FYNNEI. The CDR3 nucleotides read TGTGCCAGCAGTGCGGCTAGCGGGGGGGCACGGGAGACCCAGTACTTC. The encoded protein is CASSAASGGARETQYF. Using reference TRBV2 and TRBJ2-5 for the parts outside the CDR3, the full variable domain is EPEVTQTPSHQVTQMGQEVILRCVPISNHLYFYWYRQILGQKVEFLVSFYNNEISEKSEIFDDQFSVERPDGSNFTLKIRSTKLEDSAMYFCASSAASGGARETQYFGPGTRLLVL.

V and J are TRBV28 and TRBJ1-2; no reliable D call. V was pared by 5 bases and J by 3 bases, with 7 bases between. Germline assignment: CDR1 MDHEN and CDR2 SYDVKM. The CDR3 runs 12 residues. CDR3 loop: CASSDTDYGYTF. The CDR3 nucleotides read TGTGCCAGCAGTGACACAGACTATGGCTACACCTTC.

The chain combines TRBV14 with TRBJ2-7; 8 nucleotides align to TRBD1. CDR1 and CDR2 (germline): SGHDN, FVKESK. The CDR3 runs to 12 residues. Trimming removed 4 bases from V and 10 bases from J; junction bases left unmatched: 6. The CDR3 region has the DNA TGTGCCAGCAGCCCCGGGACAGGAGTACAGTACTTC. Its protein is CASSPGTGVQYF.

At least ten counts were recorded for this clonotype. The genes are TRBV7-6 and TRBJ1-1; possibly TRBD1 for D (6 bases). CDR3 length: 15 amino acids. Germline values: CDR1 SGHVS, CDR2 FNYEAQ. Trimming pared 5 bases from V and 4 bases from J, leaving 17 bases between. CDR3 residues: CASSPTTGGTTEAFF. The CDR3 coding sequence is TGTGCCAGCAGCCCGACGACAGGTGGGACCACTGAAGCTTTCTTT.

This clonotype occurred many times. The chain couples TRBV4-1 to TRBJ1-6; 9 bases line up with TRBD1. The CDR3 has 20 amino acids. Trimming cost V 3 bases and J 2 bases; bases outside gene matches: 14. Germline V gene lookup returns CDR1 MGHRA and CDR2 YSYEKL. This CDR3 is CASSHDVQGAGRTYNSPLHF. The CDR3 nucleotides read TGCGCCAGCAGCCACGATGTACAGGGGGCTGGAAGAACCTATAATTCACCCCTCCACTTT.

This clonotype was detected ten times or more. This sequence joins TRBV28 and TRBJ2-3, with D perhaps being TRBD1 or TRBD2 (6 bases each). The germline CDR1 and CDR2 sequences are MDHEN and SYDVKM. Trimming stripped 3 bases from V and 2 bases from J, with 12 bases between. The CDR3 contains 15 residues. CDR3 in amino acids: CASSFDRGHTDTQYF. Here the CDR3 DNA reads TGTGCCAGCAGTTTTGACCGGGGGCACACAGATACGCAGTATTTT. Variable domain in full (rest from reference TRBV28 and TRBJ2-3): DVKVTQSSRYLVKRTGEKVFLECVQDMDHENMFWYRQDPGLGLRLIYFSYDVKMKEKGDIPEGYSVSREKKERFSLILESASTNQTSMYLCASSFDRGHTDTQYFGPGTRLTVL.

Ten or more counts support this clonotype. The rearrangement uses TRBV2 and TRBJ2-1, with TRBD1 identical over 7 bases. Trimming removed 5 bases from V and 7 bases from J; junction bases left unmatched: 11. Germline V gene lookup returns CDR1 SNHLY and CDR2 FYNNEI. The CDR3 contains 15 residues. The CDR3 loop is CASSPQGFGHNEQFF. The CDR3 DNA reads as TGTGCCAGCAGTCCACAGGGGTTTGGCCATAATGAGCAGTTCTTC.

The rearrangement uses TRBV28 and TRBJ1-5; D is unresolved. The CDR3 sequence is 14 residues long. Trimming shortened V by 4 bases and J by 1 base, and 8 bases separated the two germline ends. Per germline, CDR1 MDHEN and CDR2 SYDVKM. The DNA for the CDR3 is TGTGCCAGCAGTTACCACGACAGCAATCAGCCCCAGCATTTT. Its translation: CASSYHDSNQPQHF. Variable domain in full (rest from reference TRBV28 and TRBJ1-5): DVKVTQSSRYLVKRTGEKVFLECVQDMDHENMFWYRQDPGLGLRLIYFSYDVKMKEKGDIPEGYSVSREKKERFSLILESASTNQTSMYLCASSYHDSNQPQHFGDGTRLSIL.

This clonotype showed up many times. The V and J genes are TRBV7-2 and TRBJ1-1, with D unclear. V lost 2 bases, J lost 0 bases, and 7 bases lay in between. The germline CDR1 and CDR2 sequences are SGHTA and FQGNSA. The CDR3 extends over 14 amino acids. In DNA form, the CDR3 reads TGTGCCAGCAGCTTACCGAATATGAACACTGAAGCTTTCTTT. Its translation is CASSLPNMNTEAFF.

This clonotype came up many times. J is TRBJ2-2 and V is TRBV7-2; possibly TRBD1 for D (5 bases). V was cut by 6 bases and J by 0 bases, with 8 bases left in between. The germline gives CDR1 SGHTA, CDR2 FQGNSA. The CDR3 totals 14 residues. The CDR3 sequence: CASRPTANTGELFF. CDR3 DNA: TGTGCCAGCAGGCCGACAGCGAACACCGGGGAGCTGTTTTTT.

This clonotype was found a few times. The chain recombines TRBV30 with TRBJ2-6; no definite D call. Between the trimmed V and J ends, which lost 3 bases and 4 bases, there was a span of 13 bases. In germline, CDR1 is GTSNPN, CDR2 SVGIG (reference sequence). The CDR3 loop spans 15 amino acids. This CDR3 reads CAWSAKAPGANVLTF. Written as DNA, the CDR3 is TGTGCCTGGAGCGCTAAGGCTCCGGGGGCCAACGTCCTGACTTTC.

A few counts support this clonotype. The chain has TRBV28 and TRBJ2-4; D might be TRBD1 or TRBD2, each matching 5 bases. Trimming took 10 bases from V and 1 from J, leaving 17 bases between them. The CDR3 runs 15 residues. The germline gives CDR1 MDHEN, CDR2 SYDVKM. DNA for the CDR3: TGTGCCATCTCCGGGGTCCACAGGGCCAAAAACATTCAGTACTTC. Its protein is CAISGVHRAKNIQYF. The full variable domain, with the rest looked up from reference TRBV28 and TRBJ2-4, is DVKVTQSSRYLVKRTGEKVFLECVQDMDHENMFWYRQDPGLGLRLIYFSYDVKMKEKGDIPEGYSVSREKKERFSLILESASTNQTSMYLCAISGVHRAKNIQYFGAGTRLSVL.

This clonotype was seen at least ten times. The CDR3 DNA follows: TGCAGTGCTAAAGGATGGGGGAACACTGAAGCTTTCTTT. Protein: CSAKGWGNTEAFF. The chain is built from TRBV20-1 and TRBJ1-1; D not resolved. Germline CDR1 is DFQATT and CDR2 is SNEGSKA (reference sequence). V was pared by 4 bases and J by 1 base, with 10 bases between. CDR3 length: 13 amino acids.

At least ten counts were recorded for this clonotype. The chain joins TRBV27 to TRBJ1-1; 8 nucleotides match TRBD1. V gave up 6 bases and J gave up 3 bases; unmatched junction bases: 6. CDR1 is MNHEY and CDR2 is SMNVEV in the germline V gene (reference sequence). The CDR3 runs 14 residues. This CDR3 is CASRRQGKHTEAFF. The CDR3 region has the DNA TGTGCCAGCAGAAGACAGGGGAAGCACACTGAAGCTTTCTTT.

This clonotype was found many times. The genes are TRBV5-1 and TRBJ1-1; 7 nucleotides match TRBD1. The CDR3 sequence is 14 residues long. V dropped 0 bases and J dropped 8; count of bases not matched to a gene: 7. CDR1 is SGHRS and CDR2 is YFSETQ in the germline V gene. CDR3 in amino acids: CASSLDAQGGEAFF. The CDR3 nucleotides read TGCGCCAGCAGCTTGGACGCTCAGGGGGGCGAAGCTTTCTTT.

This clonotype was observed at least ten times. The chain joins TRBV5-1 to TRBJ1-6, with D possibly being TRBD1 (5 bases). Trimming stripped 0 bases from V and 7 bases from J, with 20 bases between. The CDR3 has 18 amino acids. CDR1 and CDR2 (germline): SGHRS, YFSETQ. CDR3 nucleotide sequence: TGCGCCAGCAGCTTGGGACAGAGGGCCGAGGCCGTAAATTCACCCCTCCACTTT. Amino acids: CASSLGQRAEAVNSPLHF.

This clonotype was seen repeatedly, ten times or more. CDR3 sequence (DNA): TGCGCCAGCAGCACCCGGACAGGGGACGAGCAGTACTTC. Protein sequence: CASSTRTGDEQYF. This chain uses TRBV5-1 with TRBJ2-7, with 9 bases fitting TRBD1. The J segment lost 5 bases and the V segment lost 4 bases, leaving 4 bases of the junction unmatched. CDR1 and CDR2 from the germline V gene are SGHRS and YFSETQ. The CDR3 spans 13 residues.

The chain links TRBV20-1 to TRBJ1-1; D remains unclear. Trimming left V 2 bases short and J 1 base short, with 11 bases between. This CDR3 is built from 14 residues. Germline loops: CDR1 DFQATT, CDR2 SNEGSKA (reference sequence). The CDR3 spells CSARFGPKNTEAFF. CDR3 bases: TGCAGTGCTAGATTCGGACCGAAGAACACTGAAGCTTTCTTT.

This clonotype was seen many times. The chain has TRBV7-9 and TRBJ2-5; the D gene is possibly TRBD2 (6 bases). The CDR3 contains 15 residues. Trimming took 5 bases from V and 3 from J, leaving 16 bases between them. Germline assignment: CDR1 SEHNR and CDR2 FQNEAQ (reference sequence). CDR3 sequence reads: CASSPTSRLKETQYF. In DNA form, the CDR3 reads TGTGCCAGCAGCCCGACTAGTAGGCTTAAAGAGACCCAGTACTTC.

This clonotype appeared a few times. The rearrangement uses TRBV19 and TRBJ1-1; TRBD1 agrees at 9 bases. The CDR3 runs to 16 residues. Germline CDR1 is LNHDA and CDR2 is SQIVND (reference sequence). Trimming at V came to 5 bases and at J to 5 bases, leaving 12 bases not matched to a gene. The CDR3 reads CASSPSPGTGRTEAFF. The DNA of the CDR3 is TGTGCCAGTAGTCCTAGCCCCGGGACAGGGAGGACTGAAGCTTTCTTT.

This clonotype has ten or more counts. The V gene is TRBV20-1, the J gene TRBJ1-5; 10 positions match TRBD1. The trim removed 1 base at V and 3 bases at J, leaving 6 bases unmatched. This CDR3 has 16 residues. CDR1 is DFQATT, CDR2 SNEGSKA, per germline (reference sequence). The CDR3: CSARVPGQGNNQPQHF. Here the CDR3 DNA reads TGCAGTGCTAGAGTGCCGGGACAGGGGAACAATCAGCCCCAGCATTTT.

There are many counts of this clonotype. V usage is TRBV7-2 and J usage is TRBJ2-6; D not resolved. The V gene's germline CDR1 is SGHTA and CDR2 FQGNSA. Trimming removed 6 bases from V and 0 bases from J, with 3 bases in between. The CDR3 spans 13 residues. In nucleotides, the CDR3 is TGTGCCAGCAGTTTCTCTGGGGCCAACGTCCTGACTTTC. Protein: CASSFSGANVLTF.

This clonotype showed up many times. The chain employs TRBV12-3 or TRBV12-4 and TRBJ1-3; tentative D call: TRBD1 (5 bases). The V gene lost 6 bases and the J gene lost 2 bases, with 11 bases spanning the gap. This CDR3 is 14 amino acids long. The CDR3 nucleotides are TGTGCCAGCAGCCCCGGGGGAACTGGAAACACCATATATTTT. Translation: CASSPGGTGNTIYF.

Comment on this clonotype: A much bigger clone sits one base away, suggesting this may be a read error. The CDR3 DNA reads as TGTGCCAGCAGTGTTCGACAGCAAGAGACCCAGTACTTC. Its protein product is CASSVRQQETQYF. This sequence joins TRBV28 and TRBJ2-5; TRBD1 might be the D (5 bases). Germline assignment: CDR1 MDHEN and CDR2 SYDVKM. Trimming removed 5 bases at V and 2 bases at J, with 9 bases between. This CDR3 has 13 amino acids.

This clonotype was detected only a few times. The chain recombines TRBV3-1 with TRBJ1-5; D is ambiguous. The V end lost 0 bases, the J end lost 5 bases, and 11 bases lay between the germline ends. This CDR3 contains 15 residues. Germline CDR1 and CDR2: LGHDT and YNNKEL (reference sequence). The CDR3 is CASSQDATSYQPQHF. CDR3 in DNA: TGTGCCAGCAGCCAAGATGCAACGAGTTATCAGCCCCAGCATTTT.